This T cell receptor beta chain was identified during a study of blood T cell repertoires in COVID-19. Participant reports of clinical history set cohort assignment. Recovered participants had two consecutive negative NP/OP PCR tests, healthcare professional clearance, or symptom resolution. Authors' methods: By means of reference gene primer amplification, nucleated cell counts were estimated. Repertoires were generated with immunoSEQ multiplex PCR, while TCRdb's copy carries only in-frame clones and drops some. Clone size and the V and J calls come from that table; the DNA yielded D and trimming. The sample contains fewer than 300,000 clones, roughly 88% of which appear only once. This CDR3 contains 15 residues. Germline values: CDR1 SEHNR, CDR2 FQNEAQ (reference sequence). V gave up 5 bases and J gave up 1 base, with 11 bases separating them.

This chain connects TRBV7-9 to TRBJ2-2; tentative D call: TRBD1 (5 bases). The clonotype comes from a woman in her twenties or thirties who had recovered from COVID-19. Sequencing was performed on PBMCs or T cells enriched from blood (not recorded which). CDR3 residues: CASSLSQGNTGELFF. The CDR3, as DNA: TGTGCCAGCAGCCTCTCCCAGGGGAACACCGGGGAGCTGTTTTTT.